This TCR beta chain was retrieved from a study of blood T cell repertoires in COVID-19. The CDR3 is made up of 17 amino acids. Germline loops: CDR1 MGHRA, CDR2 YSYEKL. The V end lost 0 bases, the J end lost 7 bases, and 21 bases lay between the germline ends. The study assigned cohorts using participant-reported clinical history. The protocol was immunoSEQ multiplex PCR, while the TCRdb copy is restricted to in-frame clones and leaves out a portion. The sample contains about 200,000 clones, more than 65% of which appear only once. The TCR comes from a man aged 40-50 years who had recovered from COVID-19. The chain carries TRBV4-1 and TRBJ2-5, with no clear D. The sequencing input was PBMCs or T cells enriched from blood (not recorded which). CDR3 residues: CASSQDLLLPIALTQYF. The CDR3 bases are TGCGCCAGCAGCCAAGATCTTCTGCTTCCCATAGCCCTGACCCAGTACTTC.